This T cell receptor beta chain was retrieved from a study of CD8+CD57+ T cells in acquired aplastic anemia. Study-wide context: Mean yield of DNA from sorted CD4+ and CD8+ cells was roughly 3.2 ug. Study-wide results and caveats: Between patients and controls, CD8+ Simpson's diversity did not vary significantly. There were fewer than 35 CD8+ CDR3 sequences that occurred in both patients and controls.

The germline CDR1 and CDR2 sequences are LNHDA and SQIVND (reference sequence). There are 15 residues in the CDR3. V shed 3 bases and J shed 9 bases, with 18 bases lying between them. The template for TCR beta VDJ and CDR3 sequence profiling was genomic DNA. One entry per CDR3 protein, called by TCRdb with MiXCR from the reads. The sample has 150,000 to 200,000 distinct CDR3 sequences, 50% to 75% seen once. This clonotype was counted a single time. The antigen is undetermined. The gene calls are TRBV19 and TRBJ2-1, with D possibly called TRBD1 or TRBD2 (7 bases each). The sample consisted of sorted CD4+, CD8+, or CD8+CD57+ T cells (not recorded which) from PBMCs. The sequence was collected from a human donor with severe aplastic anemia or a healthy control (not recorded which). Here the CDR3 DNA reads TGTGCCAGTAGTATTCAGGGGGGGGGGGGCAGTGAGCAGTTCTTC. It codes for CASSIQGGGGSEQFF.